The 27 T cell receptor beta chains listed next were all sequenced from one sample in a study of cytomegalovirus exposure and HLA in healthy donors. The repertoire was sequenced with immunoSEQ multiplex PCR; TCRdb's copy has only in-frame clones and lacks some. The profile shows about 160,000 clones, 75% to 90% of them singletons. The sample consisted of PBMCs. These receptor sequences come from a woman younger than 35 in good health and CMV-seronegative.

This clone was seen a few times. The chain uses TRBV4-3 and TRBJ1-2, with D unresolved. V was trimmed by 1 base and J by 3 bases, leaving 12 bases between them. The CDR3 has 15 amino acids. Looked up from germline, CDR1 is LGHNA and CDR2 is YSLEER. CDR3 coding DNA: TGCGCCAGCAGCCAAGCGATCCCCGGGGACTATGGCTACACCTTC. This sequence encodes CASSQAIPGDYGYTF.

This chain links TRBV6-5 with TRBJ2-5; 8 bases align to TRBD2. Per the germline V gene, CDR1 is MNHEY and CDR2 is SVGAGI. The CDR3 sequence is 14 residues long. The trim removed 2 bases at V and 4 bases at J, leaving 3 bases unmatched. The CDR3 sequence: CASSYAGGSETQYF. CDR3 DNA: TGTGCCAGCAGTTACGCGGGGGGCTCAGAGACCCAGTACTTC.

A word on this clone: Other DNA sequences in the sample encode the same CDR3. J is TRBJ1-2 and V is TRBV7-9; TRBD1 aligns across 7 bases. V was clipped by 1 base and J by 6 bases; unmatched bases: 2. Germline V CDR1 and CDR2: SEHNR, FQNEAQ (reference sequence). The length of the CDR3 is 13 residues. The CDR3 bases are TGTGCCAGCAGCTTAGGACAGGGAGATGGCTACACCTTC. Protein sequence: CASSLGQGDGYTF.

The CDR3 sequence is CASSPQGFGYGYTF. DNA for the CDR3: TGTGCCAGCAGCCCCCAGGGGTTCGGCTATGGCTACACCTTC. The chain uses TRBV5-5 and TRBJ1-2; D might be TRBD1 (6 bases). The CDR3 loop spans 14 amino acids. Germline V gives CDR1 SGHKS, CDR2 YYEKEE (reference sequence). Trimming took 4 bases from V and 4 from J, leaving 14 bases between them. Supplemented by reference TRBV5-5 and TRBJ1-2, the full variable domain reads DAGVTQSPTHLIKTRGQQVTLRCSPISGHKSVSWYQQVLGQGPQFIFQYYEKEERGRGNFPDRFSARQFPNYSSELNVNALLLGDSALYLCASSPQGFGYGYTFGSGTRLTVV.

The chain combines TRBV7-2 with TRBJ1-2, with 7 bases matching TRBD1. J lost 0 bases, V lost 6 bases, and 7 bases had no gene match. The germline V gene encodes CDR1 SGHTA and CDR2 FQGNSA. This CDR3 region has 15 residues. The CDR3 DNA sequence: TGTGCCAGCAGTTACCCAGGGGGATCTAACTATGGCTACACCTTC. It translates to CASSYPGGSNYGYTF.

The chain recombines TRBV5-4 with TRBJ2-5; maybe TRBD2 (7 bases). The CDR3 is made up of 14 amino acids. Germline CDR1 SGHNT, CDR2 YYREEE (reference sequence). Trimming took 2 bases from V and 4 from J, leaving 12 bases between them. Written as DNA, the CDR3 is TGTGCCAGCAGCTTATCCGGGGGGCGAGAGACCCAGTACTTC. Translated: CASSLSGGRETQYF.

V gene TRBV4-2 combines with J gene TRBJ1-1, with D maybe TRBD1 (5 bases). V was shortened by 4 bases and J by 6 bases, with 12 bases between the two germline ends. Germline CDR1 LGHNA, CDR2 YNFKEQ. The CDR3 is 13 residues long. CDR3 protein: CASSPQQASEAFF. The CDR3 bases are TGTGCCAGCAGCCCGCAACAGGCATCTGAAGCTTTCTTT.

The table lists this clone with a count of one. The chain combines TRBV4-1 with TRBJ2-7, with D possibly TRBD2 on 7 matching bases. V lost 3 bases, J lost 0 bases, and 18 bases lay in between. Germline V gives CDR1 MGHRA, CDR2 YSYEKL. The CDR3 consists of 17 residues. The CDR3 loop is CASSQGGLVGSSYEQYF. CDR3 nucleotide sequence: TGCGCCAGCAGCCAGGGGGGGCTAGTCGGGAGCTCCTACGAGCAGTACTTC.

The V call is TRBV5-6, the J call TRBJ2-7; 8 bases fit TRBD2. The germline V gene encodes CDR1 SGHDT and CDR2 YYEEEE. V was pared by 2 bases and J by 2 bases, with 9 bases of the junction left unmatched. The CDR3 is made up of 16 amino acids. The CDR3 DNA is TGTGCCAGCAGCTTTTTGGGCCCGGGACTAGCCTACGAGCAGTACTTC. Translating gives CASSFLGPGLAYEQYF.

The genes are TRBV11-2 and TRBJ2-7; 10 bases map to TRBD2. V lost 8 bases and J lost 2; bases outside the gene matches: 6. Germline CDR1 and CDR2: SGHAT and FQNNGV. This CDR3 is 14 amino acids long. The CDR3: CASGRLAGAYEQYF. The CDR3 DNA reads TGTGCCAGCGGACGACTAGCGGGTGCCTACGAGCAGTACTTC. Together with reference TRBV11-2 and TRBJ2-7, the CDR3 gives the full variable domain: EAGVAQSPRYKIIEKRQSVAFWCNPISGHATLYWYQQILGQGPKLLIQFQNNGVVDDSQLPKDRFSAERLKGVDSTLKIQPAKLEDSAVYLCASGRLAGAYEQYFGPGTRLTVT.

The chain carries TRBV4-3 and TRBJ2-7; possibly TRBD1 for D (6 bases). The CDR3 is 16 residues long. Trimming took off 0 bases at V and 3 bases at J, with 15 bases between the two ends. The V gene's germline CDR1 is LGHNA and CDR2 YSLEER. The CDR3, as DNA: TGCGCCAGCAGCCAAGATGTGGGGGCGTTGAACTACGAGCAGTACTTC. This codes for CASSQDVGALNYEQYF.

The chain uses TRBV4-3 and TRBJ1-2; 7 nucleotides match TRBD1. Germline CDR1 reads LGHNA; CDR2 reads YSLEER. The V segment lost 0 bases and the J segment 5 bases; nucleotides outside the gene matches: 9. CDR3 length: 16 residues. The CDR3 coding sequence is TGCGCCAGCAGCCAAGACCGGGACAGAACTTTGTATGGCTACACCTTC. Translating gives CASSQDRDRTLYGYTF.

The chain is built from TRBV29-1 and TRBJ2-7, with D maybe TRBD1 (5 bases). The length of the CDR3 is 14 residues. Trimming shortened V by 3 bases and J by 2 bases, and 14 bases separated the two germline ends. The V gene's germline CDR1 is SQVTM and CDR2 ANQGSEA. The DNA of the CDR3 is TGCAGCGTTGACATTGGGGCGTCCCCCTACGAGCAGTACTTC. Translating it yields CSVDIGASPYEQYF.

The chain is built from TRBV9 and TRBJ2-6; 7 bases map to TRBD1. After removal of 5 bases from V and 0 bases from J, the junction contained 8 bases not matched to a gene. Germline V gene lookup returns CDR1 SGDLS and CDR2 YYNGEE. CDR3 length equals 17 residues. CDR3 sequence reads: CASRPGTAVSGANVLTF. The CDR3 nucleotides read TGTGCCAGCAGGCCGGGGACAGCAGTCTCTGGGGCCAACGTCCTGACTTTC.

In regard to this clone: The same CDR3 can be traced to other DNA sequences in this sample. The rearrangement joins TRBV4-1 to TRBJ1-2; TRBD1 matches 9 bases. CDR3 size: 15 residues. Unmatched junction bases numbered 1, after V lost 1 base and J lost 1 base. Looked up from germline, CDR1 is MGHRA and CDR2 is YSYEKL. The CDR3 DNA is TGCGCCAGCAGCCAAGGGACAGGGGTTAACTATGGCTACACCTTC. This sequence encodes CASSQGTGVNYGYTF.

The J gene is TRBJ2-3, the V gene TRBV25-1; TRBD2 agrees at 13 bases. CDR1 and CDR2 (germline): MGHDK, SYGVNS. CDR3 size: 15 residues. Trimming took 4 bases from V and 7 from J; bases not matched to a gene: 5. CDR3 nucleotides: TGTGCCAGCAGTGCACTAGCGGGGGGGCGTAATACGCAGTATTTT. Amino acid sequence: CASSALAGGRNTQYF. The full variable domain, with the rest looked up from reference TRBV25-1 and TRBJ2-3, is EADIYQTPRYLVIGTGKKITLECSQTMGHDKMYWYQQDPGMELHLIHYSYGVNSTEKGDLSSESTVSRIRTEHFPLTLESARPSHTSQYLCASSALAGGRNTQYFGPGTRLTVL.

The J gene is TRBJ1-4, the V gene TRBV6-5; weak D call: TRBD1 (5 bases). Deletions cut 3 bases from V and 10 bases from J, with 12 bases between. The CDR3 is 13 amino acids. From germline, CDR1 is MNHEY and CDR2 SVGAGI. Here the CDR3 reads CASSYVRGRKLFF. DNA for the CDR3: TGTGCCAGCAGTTATGTCCGGGGGAGAAAACTGTTTTTT.

For this clone: At one end the junction does not follow the germline gene, possibly because of a read error. The V and J genes are TRBV28 and TRBJ1-2; perhaps TRBD1 as D (6 bases). This CDR3 spans 17 amino acids. Germline CDR1 and CDR2: MDHEN and SYDVKM. The CDR3 here is CASILGGAFRDIKGYTF. In DNA, the CDR3 is TGTGCCAGCATTTTAGGGGGGGCCTTCCGGGACATTAAGGGCTACACCTTC.

The J gene is TRBJ2-7, the V gene TRBV7-9; a weak D match, TRBD1 (6 bases). Germline V gene sequence: CDR1 SEHNR, CDR2 FQNEAQ (reference sequence). There are 13 residues in the CDR3. V dropped 4 bases and J dropped 1 base, with 8 bases sitting between them. The CDR3, as DNA: TGTGCCAGCAGCTACAGGGATTCCTACGAGCAGTACTTC. Residues: CASSYRDSYEQYF.

The chain is built from TRBV5-4 and TRBJ2-3; 8 nucleotides align to TRBD2. Germline CDR1 SGHNT, CDR2 YYREEE (reference sequence). V lost 0 bases, J lost 3 bases, and 12 bases stayed unmatched. The CDR3 length is 18 residues. The CDR3 protein is CASSLEGSASGPTDTQYF. Written as DNA, the CDR3 is TGTGCCAGCAGCTTGGAGGGGTCGGCTAGCGGGCCAACAGATACGCAGTATTTT.

The chain employs TRBV5-4 and TRBJ2-6, with a tentative D call TRBD2 (7 bases). V gave up 6 bases and J gave up 4 bases, with 23 bases separating them. This CDR3 comprises 18 residues. Germline CDR1 and CDR2: SGHNT and YYREEE (reference sequence). The CDR3 spells CASTRGGVTPSGANVLTF. CDR3 nucleotide sequence: TGTGCCAGCACGAGGGGGGGCGTCACACCCTCCGGGGCCAACGTCCTGACTTTC.

The chain joins TRBV4-3 to TRBJ1-4; tentatively, D is TRBD1 (5 bases). Germline values: CDR1 LGHNA, CDR2 YSLEER. There are 15 residues in the CDR3. Trimming removed 2 bases from V and 7 bases from J, with 14 bases in between. CDR3 residues: CASSQYKGFGEKLFF. For the CDR3, the DNA is TGCGCCAGCAGCCAATATAAGGGGTTCGGTGAAAAACTGTTTTTT.

V and J are TRBV27 and TRBJ1-1; 7 bases fit TRBD1. The V and J ends lost 5 bases and 3 bases, in that order; junction bases with no gene match: 9. This CDR3 region has 15 residues. Looked up from germline, CDR1 is MNHEY and CDR2 is SMNVEV (reference sequence). The CDR3 sequence is CASSPNRGEYTEAFF. As DNA, the CDR3 is TGTGCCAGCAGTCCCAACAGGGGAGAGTACACTGAAGCTTTCTTT.

This chain connects TRBV4-2 to TRBJ2-1; possible D gene TRBD2, 6 bases. Trimming left V 1 base short and J 11 bases short, with 24 bases between. The CDR3 totals 17 residues. The germline gives CDR1 LGHNA, CDR2 YNFKEQ. CDR3 sequence: CASSQVASGSPSMKQFF. The CDR3 coding sequence is TGTGCCAGCAGCCAAGTTGCCTCCGGGAGTCCATCAATGAAGCAGTTCTTC.

CDR3 loop: CASSSRTFAPYEQYF. The CDR3, as DNA: TGTGCCAGCAGCTCAAGGACATTTGCTCCCTACGAGCAGTACTTC. The chain uses TRBV7-9 and TRBJ2-7, with a weak D call TRBD1 (5 bases). V gave up 4 bases and J gave up 2 bases, with 15 bases separating them. The germline gives CDR1 SEHNR, CDR2 FQNEAQ (reference sequence). The CDR3 consists of 15 residues.

The chain joins TRBV7-9 to TRBJ2-7; the D gene is possibly TRBD1 (6 bases). The CDR3 extends over 14 amino acids. Trimming shortened V by 2 bases and J by 2 bases, and 10 bases separated the two germline ends. Germline values: CDR1 SEHNR, CDR2 FQNEAQ (reference sequence). CDR3 in amino acids: CASSLTGLPYEQYF. The DNA of the CDR3 is TGTGCCAGCAGCTTAACAGGGCTCCCCTACGAGCAGTACTTC.

V usage is TRBV5-1 and J usage is TRBJ2-7, with D maybe TRBD2 (6 bases). Trimming left V 4 bases short and J 6 bases short, with 23 bases between. Germline assignment: CDR1 SGHRS and CDR2 YFSETQ. This CDR3 comprises 16 residues. The CDR3 DNA is TGCGCCAGCAGCCTGGAGGAGGGATGTGGGGAGGCCGAGCAGTACTTC. Translated: CASSLEEGCGEAEQYF.